This T cell receptor (beta chain) emerged from a study of CD8+ T cells in alopecia areata (dated by TCRdb to 2016 to 2019). Regarding the research as a whole: The treated patients took part in an open-label pilot trial in which moderate-to-severe alopecia areata was treated with oral tofacitinib at 5 to 10 mg twice daily. immunoSEQ multiplex PCR using 35 Vbeta forward primers and 13 Jbeta reverse primers was used to amplify TCRbeta CDR3 regions. RNA came from the PAXgene miRNA kit for fixed scalp, the miRNeasy kit for PBMCs, and the RNeasy kit for mouse skin. Scalp clonality was compared across normal scalp (n=4), patchy alopecia areata scalp (n=8), and alopecia totalis/universalis scalp (n=8). In both human patients and the C3H/HeJ mouse model, the study applied high-throughput TCRbeta sequencing to look at T cell clonal expansion in alopecia areata. Biopsies were taken from tofacitinib-treated patients at baseline and at 4 and 24 weeks of treatment, and a later scalp biopsy was taken in several of the tofacitinib-treated patients. Tofacitinib was given for 6 to 18 months, followed by 6 months of follow-up off drug to assess delayed response and recurrence. In humans, TCRbeta sequencing was performed on scalp tissue and on sorted CD4+ and CD8+ peripheral blood T cells from healthy controls and from patients with patchy or totalis/universalis alopecia areata.

This specimen's time point label, per the study, means: baseline before oral tofacitinib. Lesional scalp punch biopsies and peripheral blood were collected from alopecia areata patients. PBMCs were isolated by density centrifugation and stained for CD3, CD4 and CD8, after which CD4+ and CD8+ T cells were sorted on a FACSAria. Notes on this clone: Its antigen is not yet known. Qualities for individual bases were not recorded, and no much larger clone is one base off. Other DNA variants within this sample encode the same CDR3.

Libraries were built with the immunoSEQ multiplex PCR assay. For TCR sequencing, RNA was extracted from every sample and reverse transcribed into cDNA to serve as template. SuperScript III was used to make first-strand cDNA, primed with a 2:1 mix of oligo-dT and random hexamers. A synthetic immune receptor repertoire was used to gauge amplification bias, and whatever bias remained was removed computationally. The published analysis was carried out like this. Raw reads were preprocessed to remove errors, and CDR3 was defined by IMGT conventions from the conserved cysteine to phenylalanine. To get clonality, Shannon entropy was normalized by log2 of the number of productive unique TCRs and the result was subtracted from 1. Whether each scalp clone was CD4 or CD8 was inferred by checking scalp TCRbeta sequences against the CD4 and CD8 repertoires from sorted blood. The table was pulled from immuneACCESS by TCRdb, which kept in-frame rearrangements only. Such tables lose some clones; where checked, under half of the loss comes from unresolved V genes, and the rest has no known cause. The V and J calls and clone size are taken from that table; D and trimming were inferred from the DNA. The sample table holds roughly 180,000 clones, of which roughly 65% were seen once. Clones ranked in the top ten supply around 1.8% of the sample.

The CDR3 measures 13 amino acids from cysteine to phenylalanine. The DNA shown is the 39-base CDR3, in frame from base 1. CDR1 and CDR2 (GTSNPN, SVGIG) derive from the germline V gene (reference sequence). The junction shows trimming of 1 base on V and 1 base on J, plus 7 bases between the germline ends. Here is what the overall study found, with its caveats: Unlike mouse skin, which is dominated by gammadelta T cells, normal human skin has resident alphabeta T cells that are also sequenced, and this complicates analysis of the scalp TCR repertoire. Compared with mice, TCR sequences shared between patients were less clear, possibly partly because of HLA diversity across the patient population. Compared with normal scalp, lesional scalp, particularly in alopecia totalis/universalis, had higher clonality and more expanded CD8+ clones, which suggests antigenic drive.

This specimen consisted of CD4+ T cells sorted from blood, obtained at week 0. The clonotype originates from a human donor with alopecia areata. The receptor chain draws on TRBV30 and TRBJ1-1; confidence is insufficient to name the D gene. The CDR3 protein is CAWSATQNTEAFF. The DNA sequence is TGTGCCTGGAGTGCCACGCAGAACACTGAAGCTTTCTTT.